The T cell receptor (beta chain) described here comes from a study of blood T cell repertoires in COVID-19. Overall study context: Italy, Spain and the United States were the sources of the convalescent and acute COVID-19 samples. Nucleic acid was either cDNA or gDNA, and it came from T cells, B-cell-depleted T cells, or PBMCs.

In the source study's methods: It was from reference gene primer amplification that nucleated cell counts were estimated. The data were produced by immunoSEQ multiplex PCR, yet TCRdb's version contains in-frame clones alone and is incomplete. D and trimming come from the DNA, and the V and J calls and clone size come from that table. The sample consists of 350,000 or so clones, roughly 90% of them appearing once. The V gene end was trimmed by 8 bases and the J gene end by 4 bases; junction bases not matched to a gene: 8. Germline CDR1 reads MNHEY; CDR2 reads SVGAGI. CDR3 length: 15 amino acids. This chain connects TRBV6-5 to TRBJ2-2; 9 bases align to TRBD1. This clonotype was sampled from a young man with active or convalescent COVID-19. Sequenced: peripheral blood. CDR3: CASGLGQGFTGELFF. The CDR3 nucleotides read TGTGCCAGCGGTCTGGGACAGGGATTCACCGGGGAGCTGTTTTTT.